This is a list of T cell receptor beta chains from one sample in a study of T cells of healthy individuals. TCRdb processed the 5' RACE reads anew with MiXCR; each CDR3 protein has one entry. Altogether 40,000 to 45,000 distinct CDR3 sequences are present, 4% to 5% being singletons, with the ten largest covering around 9.6%. These receptors all come from a human donor in good health. Both conserved end residues are part of each CDR3. The order of the fields is V gene, CDR3 protein.

v_call: TRBV7-2
cdr3_aa: CASSLAPFGSAHNEQFF

v_call: TRBV15
cdr3_aa: CATKQEGQVSTGEAFF

v_call: TRBV29-1
cdr3_aa: CSVTVLGVDGYTF

v_call: TRBV12-3/TRBV12-4
cdr3_aa: CASSYKGGHISGNTIYF

v_call: TRBV6-4
cdr3_aa: CASSDGTSGTGELFF

v_call: TRBV6-1
cdr3_aa: CASSGGMGAGQPQHF

v_call: TRBV12-3/TRBV12-4
cdr3_aa: CASSPLAGQQFF

v_call: TRBV7-4
cdr3_aa: CASRASPGLANDEQFF

v_call: TRBV4-2
cdr3_aa: CASSQDPASGGAMETQYF

v_call: TRBV7-2
cdr3_aa: CASSRRVQETQYF

v_call: TRBV6-2/TRBV6-3
cdr3_aa: CASSYMGAGYTF

v_call: TRBV7-9
cdr3_aa: CASSSGGKHHQETQYF

v_call: TRBV6-4
cdr3_aa: CASSDSPGTGHNEQFF

v_call: TRBV12-3/TRBV12-4
cdr3_aa: CASSLGGVPETQYF

v_call: TRBV28
cdr3_aa: CASTLTGTGNKVQYF

v_call: TRBV29-1
cdr3_aa: CSVFIRVGKGDEAFF

v_call: TRBV19
cdr3_aa: CASSIATDTPYEQYF

v_call: TRBV3-1
cdr3_aa: CASSQGVSGANVLTF

v_call: TRBV12-3/TRBV12-4
cdr3_aa: CASSLGWTPNQPQHF

v_call: TRBV29-1
cdr3_aa: CSVSTGPYEQYF

v_call: TRBV5-1
cdr3_aa: CASSSLAGSTDTQYF

v_call: TRBV6-4
cdr3_aa: CASSEGGDHPADTQYF

v_call: TRBV3-1
cdr3_aa: CASSQASGATLDTQYF

v_call: TRBV12-5
cdr3_aa: CASGLTRTGEGVNTEAIF

v_call: TRBV7-9
cdr3_aa: CASSNRGNTEAFF

v_call: TRBV20-1
cdr3_aa: CSAPVGETQYF

v_call: TRBV9
cdr3_aa: CASSVAEMSNEQFF

v_call: TRBV20-1
cdr3_aa: CSASRTSGSYEQYF

v_call: TRBV20-1
cdr3_aa: CSARRDRGVSPLHF

v_call: TRBV5-1
cdr3_aa: CASSLVRGANTEAFF

v_call: TRBV4-2
cdr3_aa: CASSQDRGGNEKLFF

v_call: TRBV20-1
cdr3_aa: CSAYQGLGTDTQYF

v_call: TRBV9
cdr3_aa: CASSATGATYNEQFF

v_call: TRBV10-2
cdr3_aa: CASKWAGGPTGELFF

v_call: TRBV6-2/TRBV6-3
cdr3_aa: CASSYLAGGSIDTQYF

v_call: TRBV6-1
cdr3_aa: CASSVGTRLVLSAQYF

v_call: TRBV4-1
cdr3_aa: CASSQELGAGLQETQYF

v_call: TRBV7-9
cdr3_aa: CASESLDSGELFF

v_call: TRBV30
cdr3_aa: CAWRPSGNTEAFF

v_call: TRBV20-1
cdr3_aa: CSATSLLLGGRTLWVNTEAFF

v_call: TRBV12-3/TRBV12-4
cdr3_aa: CASSSAYLGVYEQYF

v_call: TRBV6-2/TRBV6-3
cdr3_aa: CASSGASSLVDEQFF

v_call: TRBV29-1
cdr3_aa: CSVEDLRRGGAFF

v_call: TRBV10-3
cdr3_aa: CAISESMGVGTEAFF

v_call: TRBV2
cdr3_aa: CASLGNRGNYGYTF

v_call: TRBV7-2
cdr3_aa: CASSVQSSVQETQYF

v_call: TRBV12-3/TRBV12-4
cdr3_aa: CASTRGGRTDTQYF

v_call: TRBV20-1
cdr3_aa: CSARDELGWDTEAFF

v_call: TRBV11-2
cdr3_aa: CASRPISGTNTDTQYF

v_call: TRBV2
cdr3_aa: CASSPQGLMVRGEQFF

v_call: TRBV27
cdr3_aa: CASSEDGTGLREQYF

v_call: TRBV7-2
cdr3_aa: CASSLARHQETQYF

v_call: TRBV7-4
cdr3_aa: CASSLLGQSNEKLFF

v_call: TRBV20-1
cdr3_aa: CSASEGQGITYEQYF

v_call: TRBV6-6
cdr3_aa: CASSYSNSMNTEAFF

v_call: TRBV5-1
cdr3_aa: CASSLESGGAREQYF

v_call: TRBV4-1
cdr3_aa: CASSQAGGELFF